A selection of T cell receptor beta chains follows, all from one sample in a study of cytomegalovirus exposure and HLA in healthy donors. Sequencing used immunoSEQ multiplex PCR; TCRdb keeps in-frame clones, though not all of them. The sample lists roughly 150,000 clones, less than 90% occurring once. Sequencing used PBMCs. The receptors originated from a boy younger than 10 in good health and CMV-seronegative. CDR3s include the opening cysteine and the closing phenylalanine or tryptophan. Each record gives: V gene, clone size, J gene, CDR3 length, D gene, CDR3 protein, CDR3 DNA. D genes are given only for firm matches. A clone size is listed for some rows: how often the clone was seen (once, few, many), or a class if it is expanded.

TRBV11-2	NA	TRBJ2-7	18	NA	CASSSPNNRDIIPYEQYF	TGTGCCAGCAGCTCCCCGAATAACAGGGACATTATTCCCTACGAGCAGTACTTC
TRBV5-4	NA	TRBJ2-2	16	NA	CASSLSRAWGAGELFF	TGTGCCAGCAGCTTATCGCGAGCGTGGGGCGCCGGGGAGCTGTTTTTT
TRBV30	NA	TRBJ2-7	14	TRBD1	CAWSPDRFVREQYF	TGTGCCTGGAGTCCGGACAGGTTCGTCCGCGAGCAGTACTTC
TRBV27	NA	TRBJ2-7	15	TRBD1	CASSFLFTGGNEQYF	TGTGCCAGCAGTTTTCTCTTCACAGGGGGCAACGAGCAGTACTTC
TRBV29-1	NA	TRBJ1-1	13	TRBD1	CSVQDRGFTEAFF	TGCAGCGTACAGGACAGGGGGTTCACTGAAGCTTTCTTT
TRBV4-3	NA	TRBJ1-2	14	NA	CASSQYSANYGYTF	TGCGCCAGCAGCCAGTATTCGGCTAACTATGGCTACACCTTC
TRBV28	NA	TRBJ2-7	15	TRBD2	CASSLSGTSGGEQYF	TGTGCCAGCAGTTTATCGGGGACTAGTGGTGGCGAGCAGTACTTC
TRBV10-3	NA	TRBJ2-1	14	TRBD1	CAISGQGKYNEQFF	TGTGCCATCAGTGGACAGGGGAAATACAATGAGCAGTTCTTC
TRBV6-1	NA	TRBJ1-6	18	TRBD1	CASSEAHRGSSYNSPLHF	TGTGCCAGCAGTGAAGCCCACAGGGGGAGCTCCTATAATTCACCCCTCCACTTT
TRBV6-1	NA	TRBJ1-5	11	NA	CASSGPQPQHF	TGTGCCAGCAGCGGTCCCCAGCCCCAGCATTTT
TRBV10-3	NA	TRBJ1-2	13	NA	CAIRPRSNYGYTF	TGTGCCATTCGTCCCCGGAGCAACTATGGCTACACCTTC
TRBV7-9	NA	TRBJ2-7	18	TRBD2	CASSLREAPSGSSYEQYF	TGTGCCAGCAGCTTACGGGAGGCGCCTAGCGGGAGTTCCTACGAGCAGTACTTC
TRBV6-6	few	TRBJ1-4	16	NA	CASSYLLIARGEKLFF	TGTGCCAGCAGTTACCTCCTGATAGCGCGGGGTGAAAAACTGTTTTTT
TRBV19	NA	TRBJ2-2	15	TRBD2	CASRAGLAPTGELFF	TGTGCCAGTAGGGCGGGACTAGCCCCCACCGGGGAGCTGTTTTTT